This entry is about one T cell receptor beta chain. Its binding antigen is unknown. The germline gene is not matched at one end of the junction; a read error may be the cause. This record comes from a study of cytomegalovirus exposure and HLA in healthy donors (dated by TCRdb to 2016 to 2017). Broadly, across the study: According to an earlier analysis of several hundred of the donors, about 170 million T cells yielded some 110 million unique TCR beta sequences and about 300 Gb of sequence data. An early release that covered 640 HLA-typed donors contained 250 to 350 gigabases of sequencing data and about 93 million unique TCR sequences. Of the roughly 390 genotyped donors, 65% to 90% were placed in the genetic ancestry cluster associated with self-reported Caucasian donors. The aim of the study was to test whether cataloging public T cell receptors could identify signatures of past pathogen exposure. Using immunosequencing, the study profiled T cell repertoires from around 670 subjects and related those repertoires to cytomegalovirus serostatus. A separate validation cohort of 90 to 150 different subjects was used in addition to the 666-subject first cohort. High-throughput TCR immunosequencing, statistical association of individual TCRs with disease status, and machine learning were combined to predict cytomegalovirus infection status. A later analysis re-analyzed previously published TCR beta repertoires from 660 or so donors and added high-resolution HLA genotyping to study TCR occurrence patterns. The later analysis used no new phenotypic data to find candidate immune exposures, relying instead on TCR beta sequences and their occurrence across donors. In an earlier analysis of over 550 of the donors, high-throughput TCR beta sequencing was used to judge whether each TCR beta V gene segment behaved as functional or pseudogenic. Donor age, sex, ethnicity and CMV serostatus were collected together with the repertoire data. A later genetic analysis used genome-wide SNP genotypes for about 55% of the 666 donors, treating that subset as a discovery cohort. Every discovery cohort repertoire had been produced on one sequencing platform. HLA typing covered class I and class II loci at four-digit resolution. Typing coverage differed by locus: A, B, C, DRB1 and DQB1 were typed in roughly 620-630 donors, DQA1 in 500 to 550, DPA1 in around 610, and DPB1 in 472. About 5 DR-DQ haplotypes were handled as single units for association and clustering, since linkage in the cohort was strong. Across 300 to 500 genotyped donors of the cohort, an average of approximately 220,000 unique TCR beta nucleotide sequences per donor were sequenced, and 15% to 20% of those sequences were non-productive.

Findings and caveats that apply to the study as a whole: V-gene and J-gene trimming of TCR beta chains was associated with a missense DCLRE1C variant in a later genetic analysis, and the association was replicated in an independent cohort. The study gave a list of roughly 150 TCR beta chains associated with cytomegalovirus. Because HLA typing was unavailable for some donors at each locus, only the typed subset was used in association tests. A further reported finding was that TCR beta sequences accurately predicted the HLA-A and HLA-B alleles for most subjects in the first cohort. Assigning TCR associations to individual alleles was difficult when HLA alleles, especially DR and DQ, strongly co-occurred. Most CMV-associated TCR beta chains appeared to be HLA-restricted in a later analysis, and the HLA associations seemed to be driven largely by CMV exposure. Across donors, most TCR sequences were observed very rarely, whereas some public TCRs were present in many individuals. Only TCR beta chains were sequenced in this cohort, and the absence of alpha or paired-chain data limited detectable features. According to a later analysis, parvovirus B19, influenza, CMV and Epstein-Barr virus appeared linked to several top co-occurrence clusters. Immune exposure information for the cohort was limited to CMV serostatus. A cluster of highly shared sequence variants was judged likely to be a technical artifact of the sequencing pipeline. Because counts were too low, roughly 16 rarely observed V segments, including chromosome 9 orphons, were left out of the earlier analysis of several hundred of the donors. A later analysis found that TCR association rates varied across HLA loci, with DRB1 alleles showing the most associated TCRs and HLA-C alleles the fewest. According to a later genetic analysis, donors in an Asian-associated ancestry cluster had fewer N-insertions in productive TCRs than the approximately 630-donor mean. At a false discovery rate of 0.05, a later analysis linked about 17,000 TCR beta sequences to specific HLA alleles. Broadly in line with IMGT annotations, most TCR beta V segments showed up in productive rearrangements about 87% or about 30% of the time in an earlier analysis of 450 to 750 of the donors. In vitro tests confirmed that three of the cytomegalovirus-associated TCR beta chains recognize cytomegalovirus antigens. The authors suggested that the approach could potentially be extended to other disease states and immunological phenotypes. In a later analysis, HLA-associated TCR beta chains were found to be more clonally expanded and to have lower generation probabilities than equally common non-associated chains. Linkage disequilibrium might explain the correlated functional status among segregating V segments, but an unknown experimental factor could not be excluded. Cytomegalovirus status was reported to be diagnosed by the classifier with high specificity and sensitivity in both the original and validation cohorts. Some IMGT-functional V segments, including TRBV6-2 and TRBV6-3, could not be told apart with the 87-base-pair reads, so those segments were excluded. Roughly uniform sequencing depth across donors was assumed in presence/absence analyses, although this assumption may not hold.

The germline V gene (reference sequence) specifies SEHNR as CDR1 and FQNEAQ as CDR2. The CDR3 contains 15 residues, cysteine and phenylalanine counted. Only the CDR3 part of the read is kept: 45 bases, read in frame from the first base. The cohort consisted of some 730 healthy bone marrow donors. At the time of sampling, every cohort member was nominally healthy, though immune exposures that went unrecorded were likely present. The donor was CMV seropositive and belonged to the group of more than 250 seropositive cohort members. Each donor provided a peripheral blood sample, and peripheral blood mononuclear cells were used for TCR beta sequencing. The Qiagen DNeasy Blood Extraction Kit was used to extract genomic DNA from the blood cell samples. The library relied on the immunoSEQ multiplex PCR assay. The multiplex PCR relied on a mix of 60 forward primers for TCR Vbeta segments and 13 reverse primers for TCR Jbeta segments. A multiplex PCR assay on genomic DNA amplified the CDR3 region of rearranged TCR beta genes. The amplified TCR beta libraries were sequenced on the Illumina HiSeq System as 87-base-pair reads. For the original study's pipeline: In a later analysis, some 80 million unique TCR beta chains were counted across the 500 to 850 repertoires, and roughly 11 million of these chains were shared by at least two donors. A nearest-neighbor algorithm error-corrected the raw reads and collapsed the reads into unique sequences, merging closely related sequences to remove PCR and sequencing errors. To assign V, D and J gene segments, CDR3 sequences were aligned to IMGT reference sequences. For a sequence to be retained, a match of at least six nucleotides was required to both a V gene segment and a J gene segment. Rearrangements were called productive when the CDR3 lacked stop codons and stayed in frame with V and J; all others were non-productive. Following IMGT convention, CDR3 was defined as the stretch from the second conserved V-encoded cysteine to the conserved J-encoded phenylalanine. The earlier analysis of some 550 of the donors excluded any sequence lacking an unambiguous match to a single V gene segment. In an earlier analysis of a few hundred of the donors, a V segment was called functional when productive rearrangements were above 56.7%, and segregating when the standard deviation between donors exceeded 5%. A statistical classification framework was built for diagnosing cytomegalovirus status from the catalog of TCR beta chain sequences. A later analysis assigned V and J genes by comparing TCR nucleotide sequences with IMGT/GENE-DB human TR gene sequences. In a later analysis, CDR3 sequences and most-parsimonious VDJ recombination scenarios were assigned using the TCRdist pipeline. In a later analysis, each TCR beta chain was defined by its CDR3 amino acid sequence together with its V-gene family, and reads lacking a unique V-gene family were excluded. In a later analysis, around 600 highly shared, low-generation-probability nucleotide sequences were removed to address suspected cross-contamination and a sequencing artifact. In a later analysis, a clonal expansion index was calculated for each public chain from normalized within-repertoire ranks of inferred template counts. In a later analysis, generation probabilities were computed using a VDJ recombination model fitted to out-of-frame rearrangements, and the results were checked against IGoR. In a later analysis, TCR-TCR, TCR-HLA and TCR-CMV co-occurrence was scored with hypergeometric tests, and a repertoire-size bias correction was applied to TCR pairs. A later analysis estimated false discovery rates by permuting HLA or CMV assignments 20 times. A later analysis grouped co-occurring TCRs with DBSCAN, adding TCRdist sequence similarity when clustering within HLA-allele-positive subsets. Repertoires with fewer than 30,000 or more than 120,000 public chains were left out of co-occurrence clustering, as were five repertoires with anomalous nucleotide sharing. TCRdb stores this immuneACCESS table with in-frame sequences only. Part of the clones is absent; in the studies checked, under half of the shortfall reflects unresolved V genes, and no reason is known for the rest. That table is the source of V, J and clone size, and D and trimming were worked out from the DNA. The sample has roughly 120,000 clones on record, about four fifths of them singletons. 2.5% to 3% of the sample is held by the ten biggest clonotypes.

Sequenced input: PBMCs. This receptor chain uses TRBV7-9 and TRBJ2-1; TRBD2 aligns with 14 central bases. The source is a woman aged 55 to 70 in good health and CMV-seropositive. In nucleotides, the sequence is TGTTCCAGCGAAGGACTAGCGGGAGGCTACAATGAGCAGTTCTTC. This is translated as CSSEGLAGGYNEQFF. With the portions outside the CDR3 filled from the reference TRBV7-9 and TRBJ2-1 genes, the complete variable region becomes DTGVSQNPRHKITKRGQNVTFRCDPISEHNRLYWYRQTLGQGPEFLTYFQNEAQLEKSRLLSDRFSAERPKGSFSTLEIQRTEQGDSAMYLCSSEGLAGGYNEQFFGPGTRLTVL.